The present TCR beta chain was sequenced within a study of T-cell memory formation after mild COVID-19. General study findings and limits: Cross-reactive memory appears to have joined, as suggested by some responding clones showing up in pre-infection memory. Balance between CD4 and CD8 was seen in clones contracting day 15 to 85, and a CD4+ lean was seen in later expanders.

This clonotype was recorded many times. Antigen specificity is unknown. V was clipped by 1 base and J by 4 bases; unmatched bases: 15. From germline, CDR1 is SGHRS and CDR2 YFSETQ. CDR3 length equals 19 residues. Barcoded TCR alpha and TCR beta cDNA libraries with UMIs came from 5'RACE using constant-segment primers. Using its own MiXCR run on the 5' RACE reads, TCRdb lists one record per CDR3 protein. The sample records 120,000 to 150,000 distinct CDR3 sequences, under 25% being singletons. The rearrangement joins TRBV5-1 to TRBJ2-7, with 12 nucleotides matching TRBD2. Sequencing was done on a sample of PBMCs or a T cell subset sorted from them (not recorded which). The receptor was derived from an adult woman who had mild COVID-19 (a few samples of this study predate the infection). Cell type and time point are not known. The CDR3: CASSLSGLAGRSFPYEQYF. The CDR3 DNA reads TGCGCCAGCAGCTTGAGCGGACTAGCGGGACGTAGTTTCCCATACGAGCAGTACTTC.